The present TCR beta chain was sequenced within a study of T cell responses to AZD1222 COVID-19 vaccine. To note about this clone: Antigen specificity is unknown.

V shed 4 bases and J 4 bases; nucleotides not matched to a gene: 4. This CDR3 spans 15 amino acids. Germline V lookup: CDR1 SGHVS, CDR2 FQNEAQ. Study-wide points: Nearly half of unique spike-specific TCRs reportedly avoided B.1.351 and B.1.1.7 mutated regions. Spike-specific TCR breadth and depth both grew after two AZD1222 doses.

The assay was immunoSEQ multiplex PCR, and TCRdb's table has in-frame clones only and misses some. Of about 110,000 clones listed, roughly 92% are singletons. The genes are TRBV7-8 and TRBJ2-1; TRBD2 matches at 10 bases. Sequencing was performed on peripheral blood, taken 28 days after the second AZD1222 dose. The source of this sequence is an adult who received the AZD1222 COVID-19 vaccine. The CDR3 spells CASSYQRGGYNEQFF. CDR3 in DNA: TGTGCCAGCAGCTACCAGCGGGGGGGGTACAATGAGCAGTTCTTC.